This T cell receptor beta chain came from a study of T cells in localized non-small cell lung cancer. Germline loops: CDR1 SGHNT, CDR2 YENEEA. The CDR3 consists of 16 residues. V was trimmed by 8 bases and J by 8 bases, leaving 25 bases between them. This clone was detected only a few times. Sequencing used immunoSEQ multiplex PCR; TCRdb keeps in-frame clones, though not all of them. The sample has approximately 3,200 clones; around 30% are singletons. This specimen was lung tumor tissue, taken before any cancer treatment. V gene TRBV11-3 combines with J gene TRBJ2-1; D is possibly TRBD1 (6 bases). The TCR comes from a man aged 35 to 69 with stage I lung adenocarcinoma. The CDR3 bases are TGTGCCAGCTCCGACACCCGGACAGCTGGTTTGGATGAGCAGTTCTTC. Its translation is CASSDTRTAGLDEQFF.